Detailed here is one T cell receptor beta chain. Prepared TCR beta cDNA libraries contained unique molecular identifiers. In TCRdb, the PCR reads were re-called with MiXCR into one record per CDR3 protein. Among 160,000 or so distinct CDR3 sequences listed, under 40% were seen once. This specimen comes from a study of post-analysis software for immune sequencing data. This clonotype was sampled from a girl aged 5-17 years with multiple sclerosis. The sample here was blood, taken after autologous hematopoietic stem cell transplantation.

CDR3 bases: TGTGCCAGCAGTTCTCCGGCCCTAGGCACAGATACGCAGTATTTT. This sequence encodes CASSSPALGTDTQYF. The chain combines TRBV28 with TRBJ2-3; D is undetermined. The CDR3 runs 15 residues. V was cut by 4 bases and J by 1 base, with 12 bases left in between. The germline gives CDR1 MDHEN, CDR2 SYDVKM.